This T cell receptor beta chain was observed in a study of T cells in Graves' hyperthyroidism and ophthalmopathy. Between the trimmed V and J ends, which lost 6 bases and 1 base, there was a span of 12 bases. This CDR3 region has 13 residues. Germline assignment: CDR1 SQVTM and CDR2 ANQGSEA. From RNA transcripts, TCR beta CDR3 regions were amplified. The HTBI set primed first-round TCR CDR3 RT-PCR. Each CDR3 protein is one row after TCRdb ran MiXCR on the multiplex PCR reads. The table has fewer than 25,000 distinct CDR3 sequences, around 50% seen once. The source is a woman aged 40-49 years with Graves' hyperthyroidism that later progressed to Graves' ophthalmopathy. The gene calls are TRBV29-1 and TRBJ2-5; D assignment may be TRBD1 or TRBD2 (5 bases each). Material: blood. CDR3 protein: CSVIRDLQETQYF. DNA of the CDR3: TGCAGCGTAATCAGGGACCTCCAAGAGACCCAGTACTTC.